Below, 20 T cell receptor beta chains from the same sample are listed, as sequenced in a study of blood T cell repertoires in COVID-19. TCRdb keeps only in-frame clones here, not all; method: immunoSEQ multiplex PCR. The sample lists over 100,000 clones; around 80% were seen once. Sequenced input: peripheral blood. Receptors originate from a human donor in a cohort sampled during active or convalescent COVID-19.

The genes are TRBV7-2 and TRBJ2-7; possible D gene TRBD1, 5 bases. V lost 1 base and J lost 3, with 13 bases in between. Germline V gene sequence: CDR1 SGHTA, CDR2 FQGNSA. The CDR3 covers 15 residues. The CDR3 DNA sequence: TGTGCCAGCAGCTTAGGGTCTAGGGGAAACTACGAGCAGTACTTC. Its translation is CASSLGSRGNYEQYF.

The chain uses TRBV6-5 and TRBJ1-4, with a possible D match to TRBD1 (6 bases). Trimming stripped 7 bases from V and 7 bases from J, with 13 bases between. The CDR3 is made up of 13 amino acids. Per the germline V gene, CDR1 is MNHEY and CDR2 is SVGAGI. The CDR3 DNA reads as TGTGCCAGCACTGCCACAGGGTTTGAAAAACTGTTTTTT. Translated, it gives CASTATGFEKLFF.

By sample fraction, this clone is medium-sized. CDR3 in DNA: TGTGCCAGCAGCACTCCGGGACTAGAGGCAGATACGCAGTATTTT. This codes for CASSTPGLEADTQYF. The gene calls are TRBV3-1 (or the pseudogene TRBV3-2) and TRBJ2-3, with 8 bases identical to TRBD2. Germline-derived CDR1 and CDR2 are LGHDT and YNNKEL (reference sequence). CDR3 length: 15 residues. After removal of 5 bases from V and 4 bases from J, the junction contained 8 bases not matched to a gene.

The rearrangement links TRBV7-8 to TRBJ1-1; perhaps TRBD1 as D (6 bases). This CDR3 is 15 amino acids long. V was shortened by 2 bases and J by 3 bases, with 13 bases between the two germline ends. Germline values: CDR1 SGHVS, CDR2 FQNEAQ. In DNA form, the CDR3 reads TGTGCCAGCAGCTTAAACGACAGGTTGTACACTGAAGCTTTCTTT. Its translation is CASSLNDRLYTEAFF.

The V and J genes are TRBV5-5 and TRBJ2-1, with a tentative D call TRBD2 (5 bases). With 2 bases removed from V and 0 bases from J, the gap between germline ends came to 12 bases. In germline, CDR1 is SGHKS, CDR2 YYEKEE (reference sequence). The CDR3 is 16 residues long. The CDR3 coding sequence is TGTGCCAGCAGCTTCGACGCGGGCCGCTCCTACAATGAGCAGTTCTTC. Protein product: CASSFDAGRSYNEQFF.

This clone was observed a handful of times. DNA of the CDR3: TGTGCCAGCAGTTTGGGCCTAGCGGTGGAGCAGTTCTTC. Amino acid sequence: CASSLGLAVEQFF. The chain employs TRBV12-3 or TRBV12-4 and TRBJ2-1; 7 positions agree with TRBD2. This CDR3 has 13 residues. Germline trimming cut 3 bases from V and 10 bases from J; bases unmatched to any gene: 6.

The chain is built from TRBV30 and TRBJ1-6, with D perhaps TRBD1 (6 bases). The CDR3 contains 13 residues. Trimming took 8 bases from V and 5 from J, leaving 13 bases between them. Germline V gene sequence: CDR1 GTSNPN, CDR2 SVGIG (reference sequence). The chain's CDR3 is CAGSGQHNSPLHF. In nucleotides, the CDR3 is TGTGCCGGTTCTGGACAGCATAATTCACCCCTCCACTTT.

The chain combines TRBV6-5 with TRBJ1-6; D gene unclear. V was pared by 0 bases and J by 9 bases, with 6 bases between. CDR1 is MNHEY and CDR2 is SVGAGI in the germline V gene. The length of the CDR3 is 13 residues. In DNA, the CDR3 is TGTGCCAGCAGTTACTCGTTCGGTTCACCCCTCCACTTT. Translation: CASSYSFGSPLHF.

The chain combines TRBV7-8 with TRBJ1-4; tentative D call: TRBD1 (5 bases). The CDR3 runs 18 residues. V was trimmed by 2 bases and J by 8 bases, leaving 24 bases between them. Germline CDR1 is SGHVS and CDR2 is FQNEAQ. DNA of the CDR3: TGTGCCAGCAGCTTAAAGAATGCGCGGGGCCGGGCGAAGGAAAAACTGTTTTTT. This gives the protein CASSLKNARGRAKEKLFF.

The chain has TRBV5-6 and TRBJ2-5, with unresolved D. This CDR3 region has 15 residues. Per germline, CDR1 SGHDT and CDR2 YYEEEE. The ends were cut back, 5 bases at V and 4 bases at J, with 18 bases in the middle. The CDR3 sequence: CASRATLRSGETQYF. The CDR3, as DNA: TGTGCCAGCAGAGCGACCCTTAGGAGTGGAGAGACCCAGTACTTC.

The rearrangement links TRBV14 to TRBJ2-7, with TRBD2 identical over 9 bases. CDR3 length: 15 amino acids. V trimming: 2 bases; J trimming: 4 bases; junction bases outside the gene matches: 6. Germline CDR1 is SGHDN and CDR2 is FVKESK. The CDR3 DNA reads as TGTGCCAGCAGCCAACCCTATAGCGGGAGTTACGAGCAGTACTTC. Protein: CASSQPYSGSYEQYF.

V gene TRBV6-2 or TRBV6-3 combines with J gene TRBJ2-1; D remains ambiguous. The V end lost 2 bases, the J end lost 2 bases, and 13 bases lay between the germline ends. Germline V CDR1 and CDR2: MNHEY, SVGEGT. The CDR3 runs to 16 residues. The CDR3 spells CASSYPRSMTYNEQFF. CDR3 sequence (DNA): TGTGCCAGCAGTTACCCACGTAGTATGACCTACAATGAGCAGTTCTTC.

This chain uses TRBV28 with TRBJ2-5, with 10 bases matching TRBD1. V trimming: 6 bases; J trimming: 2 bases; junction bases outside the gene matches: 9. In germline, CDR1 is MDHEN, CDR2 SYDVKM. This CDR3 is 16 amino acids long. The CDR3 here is CASRSYRDRGQETQYF. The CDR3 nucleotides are TGTGCCAGCAGGTCCTACCGGGACAGGGGTCAAGAGACCCAGTACTTC.

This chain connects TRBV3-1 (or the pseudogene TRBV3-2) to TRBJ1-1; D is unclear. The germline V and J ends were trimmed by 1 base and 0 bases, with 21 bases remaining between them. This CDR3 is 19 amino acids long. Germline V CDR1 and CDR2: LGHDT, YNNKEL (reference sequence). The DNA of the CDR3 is TGTGCCAGCAGCCAAGGTCTAGCGTCCGGGGTGGGGATGAACACTGAAGCTTTCTTT. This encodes CASSQGLASGVGMNTEAFF.

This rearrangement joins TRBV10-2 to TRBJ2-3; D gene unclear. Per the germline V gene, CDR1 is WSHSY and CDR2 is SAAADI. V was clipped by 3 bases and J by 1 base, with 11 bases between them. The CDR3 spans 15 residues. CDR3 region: CASSEPAGGTDTQYF. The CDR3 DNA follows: TGCGCCAGCAGTGAACCCGCCGGAGGCACAGATACGCAGTATTTT.

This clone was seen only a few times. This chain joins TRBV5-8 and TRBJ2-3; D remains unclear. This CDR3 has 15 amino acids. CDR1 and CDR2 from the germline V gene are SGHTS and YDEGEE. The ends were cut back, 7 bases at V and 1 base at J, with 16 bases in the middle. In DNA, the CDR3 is TGTGCCAGCCCCAGTCGTAGCCCCCGCACAGATACGCAGTATTTT. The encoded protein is CASPSRSPRTDTQYF.

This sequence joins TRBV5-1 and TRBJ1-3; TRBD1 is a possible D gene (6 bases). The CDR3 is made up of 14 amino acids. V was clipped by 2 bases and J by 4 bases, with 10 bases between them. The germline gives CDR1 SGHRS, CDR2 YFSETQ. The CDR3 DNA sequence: TGCGCCAGCAGCTTTCAGGGGAACGGAAACACCATATATTTT. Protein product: CASSFQGNGNTIYF.

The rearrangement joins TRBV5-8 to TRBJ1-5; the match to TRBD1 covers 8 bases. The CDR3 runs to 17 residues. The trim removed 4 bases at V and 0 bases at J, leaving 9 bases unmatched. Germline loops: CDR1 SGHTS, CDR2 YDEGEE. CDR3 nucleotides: TGTGCCAGCAGCCGAATCAGGGGGCCGTATAGCAATCAGCCCCAGCATTTT. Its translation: CASSRIRGPYSNQPQHF.

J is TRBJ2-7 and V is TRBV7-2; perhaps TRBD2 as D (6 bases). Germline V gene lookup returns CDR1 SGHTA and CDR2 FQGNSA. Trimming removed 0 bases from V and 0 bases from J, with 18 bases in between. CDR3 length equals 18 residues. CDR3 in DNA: TGTGCCAGCAGCTTAGCCCCATCGGGACTCTTCATCTCCTACGAGCAGTACTTC. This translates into CASSLAPSGLFISYEQYF.

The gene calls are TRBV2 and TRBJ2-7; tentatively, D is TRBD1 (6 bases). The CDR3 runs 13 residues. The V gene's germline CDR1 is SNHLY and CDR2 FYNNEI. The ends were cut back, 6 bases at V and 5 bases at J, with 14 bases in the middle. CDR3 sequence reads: CASSLQGTHEQYF. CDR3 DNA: TGTGCCAGCAGCCTACAGGGTACCCACGAGCAGTACTTC. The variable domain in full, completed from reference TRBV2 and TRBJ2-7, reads EPEVTQTPSHQVTQMGQEVILRCVPISNHLYFYWYRQILGQKVEFLVSFYNNEISEKSEIFDDQFSVERPDGSNFTLKIRSTKLEDSAMYFCASSLQGTHEQYFGPGTRLTVT.